These 14 T cell receptor beta chains were all obtained from the same sample, sequenced in a study of blood T cell repertoires in COVID-19. Profiled with immunoSEQ multiplex PCR; TCRdb holds only in-frame clones, not every one. The profile shows 300,000 or so clones, about 88% of them singletons. Sequencing used PBMCs or T cells enriched from blood (not recorded which). The source is a woman aged 25 to 39 who had recovered from COVID-19.

This chain links TRBV10-3 with TRBJ1-1; TRBD1 matches at 8 bases. The CDR3 has 15 amino acids. From germline, CDR1 is ENHRY and CDR2 SYGVKD. Germline trimming cut 1 base from V and 3 bases from J; bases unmatched to any gene: 4. CDR3 sequence: CAISEFGQGDTEAFF. The CDR3, as DNA: TGTGCCATCAGTGAGTTTGGACAGGGAGACACTGAAGCTTTCTTT.

The chain joins TRBV12-3 or TRBV12-4 to TRBJ2-2, with unresolved D. The CDR3 is 13 amino acids. V dropped 6 bases and J dropped 6 bases, with 11 bases sitting between them. CDR3 sequence: CASSAGLAGELFF. The CDR3 DNA reads TGTGCCAGCAGCGCTGGCCTTGCCGGGGAGCTGTTTTTT.

The chain links TRBV5-1 to TRBJ2-1; the match to TRBD1 covers 11 bases. Germline-derived CDR1 and CDR2 are SGHRS and YFSETQ. This CDR3 has 15 amino acids. The J segment lost 3 bases and the V segment lost 3 bases, leaving 2 bases of the junction unmatched. The CDR3 nucleotides are TGCGCCAGCAGCTCGGGACAGGGGGACTACAATGAGCAGTTCTTC. It is translated as CASSSGQGDYNEQFF.

The V and J genes are TRBV6-6 and TRBJ1-2; TRBD1 agrees at 10 bases. Germline CDR1 and CDR2: MNHNY and SVGAGI (reference sequence). Trimming took 6 bases from V and 6 from J; bases not matched to a gene: 4. The CDR3 spans 13 residues. CDR3 sequence: CASRPGQGDGYTF. For the CDR3, the DNA is TGTGCCAGCAGGCCCGGACAGGGGGATGGCTACACCTTC.

This chain links TRBV2 with TRBJ1-5; D unresolved. The germline V gene has CDR1 SNHLY and CDR2 FYNNEI. The CDR3 contains 15 residues. With 3 bases removed from V and 0 bases from J, the gap between germline ends came to 9 bases. The CDR3 nucleotides read TGTGCCAGCAGTGAGGGAGGAAATAGCAATCAGCCCCAGCATTTT. As protein: CASSEGGNSNQPQHF.

The chain links TRBV2 to TRBJ1-4; 8 nucleotides align to TRBD1. Germline V CDR1 and CDR2: SNHLY, FYNNEI. The CDR3 runs 15 residues. V gave up 7 bases and J gave up 6 bases; unmatched junction bases: 10. Here the CDR3 reads CASIHSGGADEKLFF. The CDR3 nucleotides are TGTGCCAGCATCCACTCAGGGGGCGCGGATGAAAAACTGTTTTTT. Using reference TRBV2 and TRBJ1-4 for the parts outside the CDR3, the full variable domain is EPEVTQTPSHQVTQMGQEVILRCVPISNHLYFYWYRQILGQKVEFLVSFYNNEISEKSEIFDDQFSVERPDGSNFTLKIRSTKLEDSAMYFCASIHSGGADEKLFFGSGTQLSVL.

This clone was recorded only once. The chain carries TRBV19 and TRBJ1-1, with D possibly being TRBD1 (5 bases). Trimming stripped 3 bases from V and 6 bases from J, with 14 bases between. Germline CDR1 reads LNHDA; CDR2 reads SQIVND (reference sequence). This CDR3 contains 14 residues. CDR3 region: CASSIPREKAEAFF. CDR3 in DNA: TGTGCCAGTAGTATTCCCAGGGAAAAAGCTGAAGCTTTCTTT.

The V and J genes are TRBV25-1 and TRBJ1-3; TRBD1 matches 7 bases. Per the germline V gene, CDR1 is MGHDK and CDR2 is SYGVNS. The V gene end was trimmed by 6 bases and the J gene end by 8 bases; junction bases not matched to a gene: 7. The CDR3 length is 13 residues. The CDR3 sequence: CASSQGGWDTIYF. The CDR3 nucleotides are TGTGCCAGCAGCCAGGGGGGATGGGACACCATATATTTT.

This rearrangement joins TRBV5-1 to TRBJ1-1; 8 nucleotides line up with TRBD1. J was trimmed by 4 bases and V by 4 bases; bases with no gene match: 9. The CDR3 length is 15 residues. Germline lookup yields CDR1 SGHRS and CDR2 YFSETQ. The DNA of the CDR3 is TGCGCCAGCAGCAACGGACAGGGTGGGATCACTGAAGCTTTCTTT. Its translation: CASSNGQGGITEAFF.

This chain links TRBV27 with TRBJ1-4, with TRBD1 matching 9 bases. Germline-derived CDR1 and CDR2 are MNHEY and SMNVEV (reference sequence). CDR3 length: 14 amino acids. V was pared by 8 bases and J by 7 bases, with 8 bases of the junction left unmatched. In DNA, the CDR3 is TGTGCCAGCGGACAACAGGGGGCCGGTGAAAAACTGTTTTTT. It encodes CASGQQGAGEKLFF. Variable domain in full (rest from reference TRBV27 and TRBJ1-4): EAQVTQNPRYLITVTGKKLTVTCSQNMNHEYMSWYRQDPGLGLRQIYYSMNVEVTDKGDVPEGYKVSRKEKRNFPLILESPSPNQTSLYFCASGQQGAGEKLFFGSGTQLSVL.

This chain joins TRBV18 and TRBJ2-5, with 7 bases identical to TRBD1. This CDR3 has 14 amino acids. The junction had 9 bases not matched to a gene; V was cut back by 6 bases and J by 5 bases. Germline loops: CDR1 KGHSH, CDR2 LQKENI. The CDR3 nucleotides read TGTGCCAGCTCTGACGACAGGGTTTGGGAGACCCAGTACTTC. Protein sequence: CASSDDRVWETQYF. Variable domain in full (rest from reference TRBV18 and TRBJ2-5): NAGVMQNPRHLVRRRGQEARLRCSPMKGHSHVYWYRQLPEEGLKFMVYLQKENIIDESGMPKERFSAEFPKEGPSILRIQQVVRGDSAAYFCASSDDRVWETQYFGPGTRLLVL.

The chain is built from TRBV5-1 and TRBJ1-6; tentatively, D is TRBD1 (6 bases). Trimming removed 4 bases at V and 5 bases at J, with 13 bases between. The CDR3 is 15 residues long. Germline CDR1 reads SGHRS; CDR2 reads YFSETQ. The CDR3 is CASSPGGADNSPLHF. CDR3 coding DNA: TGCGCCAGCAGCCCGGGGGGCGCGGATAATTCACCCCTCCACTTT.

V is TRBV19 and J is TRBJ1-5; no clear D gene. The CDR3 runs 16 residues. In germline, CDR1 is LNHDA, CDR2 SQIVND (reference sequence). V lost 0 bases to trimming and J lost 1 base, with 10 bases between them. CDR3 DNA sequence: TGTGCCAGTAGTATAGAATACGGTAGAAGCAATCAGCCCCAGCATTTT. Translated, it gives CASSIEYGRSNQPQHF. The full variable domain, its missing parts supplied by reference TRBV19 and TRBJ1-5, is DGGITQSPKYLFRKEGQNVTLSCEQNLNHDAMYWYRQDPGQGLRLIYYSQIVNDFQKGDIAEGYSVSREKKESFPLTVTSAQKNPTAFYLCASSIEYGRSNQPQHFGDGTRLSIL.

This clone occurred a few times. The chain uses TRBV5-1 and TRBJ1-1; D is ambiguous. The CDR3 extends over 14 amino acids. Trimming took off 0 bases at V and 1 base at J, with 7 bases between the two ends. CDR1 and CDR2 (germline): SGHRS, YFSETQ. CDR3 bases: TGCGCCAGCAGCTTGGACGCGGGGAACACTGAAGCTTTCTTT. Amino acid sequence: CASSLDAGNTEAFF.